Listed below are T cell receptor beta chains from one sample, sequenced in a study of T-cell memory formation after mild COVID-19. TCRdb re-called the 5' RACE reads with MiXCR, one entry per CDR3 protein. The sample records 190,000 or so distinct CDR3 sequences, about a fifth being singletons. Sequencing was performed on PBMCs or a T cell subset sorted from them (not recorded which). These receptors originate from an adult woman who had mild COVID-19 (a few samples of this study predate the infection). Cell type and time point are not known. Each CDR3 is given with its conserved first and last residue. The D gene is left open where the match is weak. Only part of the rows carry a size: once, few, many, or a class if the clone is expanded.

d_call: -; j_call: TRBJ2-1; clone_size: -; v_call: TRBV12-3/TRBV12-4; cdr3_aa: CASSTDSSGVDYNEQFF; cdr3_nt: TGTGCCAGCAGTACCGACAGCTCCGGGGTTGACTACAATGAGCAGTTCTTC
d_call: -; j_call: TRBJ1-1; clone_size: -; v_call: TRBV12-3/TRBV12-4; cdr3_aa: CASSLLWVEYTEAFF; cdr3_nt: TGTGCCAGCAGCTTATTGTGGGTGGAGTACACTGAAGCTTTCTTT
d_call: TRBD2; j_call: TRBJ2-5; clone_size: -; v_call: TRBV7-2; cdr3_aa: CASSPGLADHQYF; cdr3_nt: TGTGCCAGCAGCCCGGGACTAGCGGATCACCAGTACTTC
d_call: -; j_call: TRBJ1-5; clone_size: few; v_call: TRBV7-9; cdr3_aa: CASSSGGVSNQPQHF; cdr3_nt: TGTGCCAGCAGCAGCGGGGGGGTCAGCAATCAGCCCCAGCATTTT
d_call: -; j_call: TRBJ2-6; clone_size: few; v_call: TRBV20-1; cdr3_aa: CSARDDITGANVLTF; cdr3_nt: TGCAGTGCTAGAGATGATATCACTGGGGCCAACGTCCTGACTTTC
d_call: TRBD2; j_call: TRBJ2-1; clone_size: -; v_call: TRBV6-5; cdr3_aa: CASSYGAAGGNEQFF; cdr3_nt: TGTGCCAGCAGTTACGGGGCAGCGGGGGGCAATGAGCAGTTCTTC
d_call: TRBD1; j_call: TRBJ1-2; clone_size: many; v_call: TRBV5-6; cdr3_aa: CASSLARDRGRLDYGYTF; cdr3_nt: TGTGCCAGCAGCTTGGCCCGGGACAGGGGGCGCCTAGACTATGGCTACACCTTC
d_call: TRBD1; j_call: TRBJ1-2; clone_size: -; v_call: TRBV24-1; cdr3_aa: CATSAGQGLSGYTF; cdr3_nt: TGTGCCACCAGCGCAGGACAGGGATTGAGCGGCTACACCTTC
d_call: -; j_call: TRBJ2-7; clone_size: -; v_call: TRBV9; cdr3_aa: CASSEGNEQYF; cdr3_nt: TGTGCCAGCAGTGAGGGGAACGAGCAGTACTTC
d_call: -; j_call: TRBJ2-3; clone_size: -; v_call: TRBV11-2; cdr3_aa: CASSLTPGGPITDTQYF; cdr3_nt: TGTGCCAGCAGCTTAACTCCGGGCGGACCGATCACAGATACGCAGTATTTT
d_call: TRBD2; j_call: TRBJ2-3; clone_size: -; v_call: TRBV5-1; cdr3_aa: CASSSTSGSSTDTQYF; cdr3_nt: TGCGCCAGCAGCTCAACTAGCGGGAGCTCAACAGATACGCAGTATTTT
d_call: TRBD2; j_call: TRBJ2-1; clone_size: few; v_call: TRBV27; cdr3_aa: CASSSLLADNEQFF; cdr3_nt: TGTGCCAGCAGTTCCCTACTAGCGGACAATGAGCAGTTCTTC
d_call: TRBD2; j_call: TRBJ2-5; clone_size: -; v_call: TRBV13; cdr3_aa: CASSFTSGEQETQYF; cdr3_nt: TGTGCCAGCAGCTTTACCAGCGGGGAACAAGAGACCCAGTACTTC
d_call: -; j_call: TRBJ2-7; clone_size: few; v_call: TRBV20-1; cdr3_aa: CSARIEGYEQYF; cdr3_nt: TGCAGTGCTAGGATAGAAGGCTACGAGCAGTACTTC
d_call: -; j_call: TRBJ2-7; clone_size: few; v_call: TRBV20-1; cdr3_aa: CSAAGRPYSYEQYF; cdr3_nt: TGCAGCGCTGCTGGGAGGCCCTACTCCTACGAGCAGTACTTC
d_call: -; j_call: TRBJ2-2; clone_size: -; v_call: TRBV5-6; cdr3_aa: CASSLQVPTTGELFF; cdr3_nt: TGTGCCAGCAGCTTGCAGGTCCCGACCACCGGGGAGCTGTTTTTT
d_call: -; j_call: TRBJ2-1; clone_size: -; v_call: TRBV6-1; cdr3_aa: CASSEETTFTEQFF; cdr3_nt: TGTGCCAGCAGTGAGGAGACGACGTTCACTGAGCAGTTCTTC